A single sample is the source of the 8 T cell receptor beta chains below, sequenced in a study of CD8 T cells in ankylosing spondylitis (dated by TCRdb to about 2017). These TCRs' antigens remain unknown. What the authors observed across the whole study: A TCR beta motif of about 8 highly homologous amino acid variants appeared characteristic of blood from ankylosing spondylitis patients.

The library was prepared using 5' RACE. The instrument given in TCRdb is Illumina HiSeq 2500. The public sequencing data were trimmed at Q25 with fastp and processed into clonotypes with MiXCR by TCRdb, which kept only in-frame beta chains. Each record represents a unique CDR3 protein, reported with the most common genes and DNA among its rows. The sample contains about 500,000 distinct CDR3 sequences, roughly 13% of them found a single time. Approximately 6.2% of the sample is held by the ten biggest clonotypes. The sample was blood, either unsorted or a sorted T cell fraction (not recorded which). Source of these receptors: a male donor with ankylosing spondylitis.

This clonotype has more than one count but fewer than ten. This chain joins TRBV18 and TRBJ2-7, with 7 bases lining up with TRBD2. Trimming at V came to 3 bases and at J to 3 bases, leaving 2 bases not matched to a gene. CDR1 is KGHSH, CDR2 LQKENI, per germline. The CDR3 spans 13 residues. CDR3 sequence (DNA): TGTGCCAGCTCACCGGGAGGGCTCTACGAGCAGTACGTC. It codes for CASSPGGLYEQYV.

This clonotype came up a few times. This chain uses TRBV24-1 with TRBJ2-5; D is unresolved. Trimming took 3 bases from V and 3 from J, leaving 4 bases between them. This CDR3 has 12 residues. Germline-derived CDR1 and CDR2 are KGHDR and SFDVKD. Here the CDR3 reads CATSDGKETQYF. As DNA, the CDR3 is TGTGCCACCAGTGATGGCAAAGAGACCCAGTACTTC.

This clonotype has just a few counts. V gene TRBV7-9 combines with J gene TRBJ1-2; D gene uncertain. The CDR3 is made up of 15 amino acids. From germline, CDR1 is SEHNR and CDR2 FQNEAQ (reference sequence). Trimming removed 1 base at V and 0 bases at J, with 9 bases between. CDR3 loop: CASSLGQAANYGYTF. CDR3 in DNA: TGTGCCAGCAGCTTAGGGCAGGCTGCTAACTATGGCTACACCTTC. The variable domain in full, with the rest retrieved from reference TRBV7-9 and TRBJ1-2, is DTGVSQNPRHKITKRGQNVTFRCDPISEHNRLYWYRQTLGQGPEFLTYFQNEAQLEKSRLLSDRFSAERPKGSFSTLEIQRTEQGDSAMYLCASSLGQAANYGYTFGSGTRLTVV.

This clonotype was detected only a few times. The chain links TRBV9 to TRBJ2-1; tentatively, D is TRBD1 (7 bases). Germline V gene data show CDR1 as SGDLS and CDR2 as YYNGEE. V lost 0 bases and J 2 bases, leaving 12 bases between the germline ends. The CDR3 has 16 amino acids. As DNA, the CDR3 is TGTGCCAGCAGCGTAGAAGGAGGGGGCACCTACAATGAGCAGTTCTTC. Amino acids: CASSVEGGGTYNEQFF.

This clonotype was seen a few times. This chain links TRBV4-1 with TRBJ2-3; 9 bases are a match to TRBD2. This CDR3 region has 18 residues. V shed 5 bases, J shed 4 bases, and the junction held 16 bases outside the gene matches. Germline V gene sequence: CDR1 MGHRA, CDR2 YSYEKL. The CDR3 loop reads CASSRRTLREGLADTQYF. The CDR3 DNA sequence: TGCGCCAGCAGCAGGAGGACTTTGCGGGAGGGCCTCGCAGATACGCAGTATTTT.

This sequence joins TRBV9 and TRBJ2-7; D is possibly TRBD1 (5 bases). V was cut by 0 bases and J by 7 bases, with 8 bases left in between. Germline CDR1 is SGDLS and CDR2 is YYNGEE. This CDR3 has 12 amino acids. CDR3 protein: CASSVGQGEQYF. CDR3 DNA: TGTGCCAGCAGCGTAGGGCAGGGTGAGCAGTACTTC. Using reference TRBV9 and TRBJ2-7 for the parts outside the CDR3, the full variable domain is DSGVTQTPKHLITATGQRVTLRCSPRSGDLSVYWYQQSLDQGLQFLIQYYNGEERAKGNILERFSAQQFPDLHSELNLSSLELGDSALYFCASSVGQGEQYFGPGTRLTVT.

This clonotype has just a few counts. The rearrangement joins TRBV2 to TRBJ1-1; D gene uncertain. V gave up 1 base and J gave up 9 bases, with 9 bases separating them. The CDR3 sequence is 12 residues long. Germline V gene sequence: CDR1 SNHLY, CDR2 FYNNEI. DNA for the CDR3: TGTGCCAGCAGTGAAGTGGCAATTCAAGCTTTCTTT. This translates into CASSEVAIQAFF.

The J gene is TRBJ2-7, the V gene TRBV27; D is ambiguous. Trimming removed 6 bases from V and 3 bases from J, with 9 bases in between. Germline CDR1 reads MNHEY; CDR2 reads SMNVEV (reference sequence). This CDR3 is built from 12 residues. The chain's CDR3 is CASSRGRYEQYV. As DNA, the CDR3 is TGTGCCAGCAGCCGCGGACGCTACGAGCAGTACGTC.